The clone carrying this TCR beta chain was seen a few times. Its antigen is unidentified. A CD45RA-negative memory subset and a CD45RA+ naive subset were separated from the CD4+ cells. Repertoires were generated with immunoSEQ multiplex PCR, while TCRdb's copy carries only in-frame clones and drops some. Of over a million clones in the sample, around 78% were seen once. The data were taken from a study of shared clonotypes between healthy human individuals. About the research overall: For every donor, three CD4 naive, three CD4 memory, two CD8 naive and one CD8 memory plates were used.

This CDR3 region has 16 residues. V trimming: 2 bases; J trimming: 1 base; junction bases outside the gene matches: 3. CDR1 MRHNA and CDR2 SNTAGT come from the germline V gene. The study's findings and limits: The study found lower generation probabilities in non-shared clonotypes than in those shared by all four donors. Naive subsets usually exceeded memory subsets in estimated richness.

The source is a man aged 18 to 30 in good health. Some clones in this sample may be carry-over from other donors' samples. The J gene is TRBJ2-2, the V gene TRBV6-4; TRBD1 matches 8 bases. Sample: memory CD4+ T cells from PBMCs. The subset was: CD45RA-negative fraction. The CDR3 DNA follows: TGTGCCAGCAGTGACATGGGGACAGGGAACACCGGGGAGCTGTTTTTT. Residues: CASSDMGTGNTGELFF.